The 27 T cell receptor beta chains in this list originate from one sample, sequenced in a study of OX40 agonist ivuxolimab in advanced cancers. Profiled with immunoSEQ multiplex PCR; TCRdb holds only in-frame clones, not every one. The table lists approximately 84,000 clones, 75% to 90% of them singletons. This specimen was CD4+ or CD8+ T cells sorted from blood, taken in a trial of the OX40 agonist ivuxolimab. Every receptor here comes from an adult with an advanced solid tumor such as melanoma, head and neck, liver or kidney cancer.

The genes are TRBV7-3 and TRBJ1-6; perhaps TRBD1 as D (6 bases). Per the germline V gene, CDR1 is SGHTA and CDR2 is FQGTGA. The CDR3 runs 13 residues. Trimming left V 5 bases short and J 8 bases short, with 10 bases between. The CDR3 is CASSKNRDSPLHF. CDR3 coding DNA: TGTGCCAGCAGCAAGAACAGGGATTCACCCCTCCACTTT.

This rearrangement joins TRBV6-5 to TRBJ2-7; 15 bases are shared with TRBD2. The CDR3 has 15 amino acids. The V segment lost 6 bases and the J segment 4 bases; nucleotides outside the gene matches: 4. Germline V gene lookup returns CDR1 MNHEY and CDR2 SVGAGI. The CDR3 coding sequence is TGTGCCAGCAGCCGGACTAGCGGGAGGGAATACGAGCAGTACTTC. Residues: CASSRTSGREYEQYF.

The chain couples TRBV5-4 to TRBJ2-4, with D possibly TRBD2 on 6 matching bases. Germline V CDR1 and CDR2: SGHNT, YYREEE (reference sequence). V gave up 3 bases and J gave up 1 base, with 11 bases separating them. The CDR3 runs to 15 residues. CDR3 sequence reads: CASSSPGGAKNIQYF. The CDR3 region has the DNA TGTGCCAGCAGCTCTCCTGGGGGGGCCAAAAACATTCAGTACTTC.

The chain combines TRBV15 with TRBJ2-1; unclear D gene. CDR3 length equals 14 residues. Germline V gene lookup returns CDR1 LNHNV and CDR2 YYDKDF (reference sequence). V was trimmed by 1 base and J by 5 bases, leaving 9 bases between them. CDR3 bases: TGTGCCACCAGCAGAGGACGAGAAGACAATGAGCAGTTCTTC. The encoded protein is CATSRGREDNEQFF.

The V gene is TRBV5-1, the J gene TRBJ1-2; TRBD1 might be the D (6 bases). The V end was cut by 4 bases, the J end by 3 bases, with 13 bases between. The CDR3 is 14 residues long. Looked up from germline, CDR1 is SGHRS and CDR2 is YFSETQ. The CDR3 DNA sequence: TGCGCCAGCAGCCCGACGGACAGCTACTATGGCTACACCTTC. This translates into CASSPTDSYYGYTF.

The CDR3 protein is CASAGRGLNTEAFF. The CDR3 nucleotides read TGTGCCAGTGCCGGGAGGGGGTTGAACACTGAAGCTTTCTTT. V and J are TRBV2 and TRBJ1-1; D is possibly TRBD1 (6 bases). V was shortened by 9 bases and J by 0 bases, with 14 bases between the two germline ends. The CDR3 sequence is 14 residues long. CDR1 SNHLY and CDR2 FYNNEI come from the germline V gene.

This clone was counted once. This chain connects TRBV19 to TRBJ1-5; possibly TRBD1 for D (5 bases). Trimming took 1 base from V and 6 from J, leaving 13 bases between them. Germline assignment: CDR1 LNHDA and CDR2 SQIVND (reference sequence). The CDR3 spans 15 residues. The CDR3, as DNA: TGTGCCAGTAGTATAGGTCAGCCCGGGGGTCAGCCCCAGCATTTT. This sequence encodes CASSIGQPGGQPQHF.

This rearrangement joins TRBV9 to TRBJ2-1, with 14 bases identical to TRBD2. V shed 4 bases and J 7 bases; nucleotides not matched to a gene: 7. Looked up from germline, CDR1 is SGDLS and CDR2 is YYNGEE. The CDR3 length is 16 residues. CDR3 nucleotides: TGTGCCAGCAGCCAACGACTAGCGGGAGGGTTAAATGAGCAGTTCTTC. It is translated as CASSQRLAGGLNEQFF. The full variable domain, with the rest looked up from reference TRBV9 and TRBJ2-1, is DSGVTQTPKHLITATGQRVTLRCSPRSGDLSVYWYQQSLDQGLQFLIQYYNGEERAKGNILERFSAQQFPDLHSELNLSSLELGDSALYFCASSQRLAGGLNEQFFGPGTRLTVL.

This clone came up once. The rearrangement uses TRBV13 and TRBJ2-2; 7 nucleotides match TRBD2. CDR1 is PRHDT, CDR2 FYEKMQ, per germline (reference sequence). The ends lost 5 bases at V and 6 bases at J; junction bases unmatched: 9. The CDR3 is 15 residues long. Here the CDR3 DNA reads TGTGCCAGCAGCCGTCTGTCGGGAGGCCCCGGGGAGCTGTTTTTT. Translation gives CASSRLSGGPGELFF.

The genes are TRBV19 and TRBJ1-1; a weak D match, TRBD1 (5 bases). Trimming removed 5 bases at V and 2 bases at J, with 12 bases between. Germline V gene data show CDR1 as LNHDA and CDR2 as SQIVND (reference sequence). CDR3 length: 14 residues. CDR3 amino acids: CASSSGRVNTEAFF. The CDR3 DNA sequence: TGTGCCAGTAGTTCCGGCAGGGTAAACACTGAAGCTTTCTTT.

The CDR3 region is CASRNRGRGAFF. As DNA, the CDR3 is TGTGCCAGCAGGAACAGGGGGCGAGGAGCTTTCTTT. The gene calls are TRBV6-6 and TRBJ1-1; TRBD1 matches 9 bases. The V segment lost 6 bases and the J segment 10 bases; nucleotides outside the gene matches: 6. Germline loops: CDR1 MNHNY, CDR2 SVGAGI (reference sequence). The CDR3 has 12 amino acids.

The rearrangement links TRBV7-2 to TRBJ1-2; D is ambiguous. The germline V gene has CDR1 SGHTA and CDR2 FQGNSA. The CDR3 loop spans 15 amino acids. V shed 2 bases and J shed 8 bases, with 18 bases lying between them. In DNA, the CDR3 is TGTGCCAGCAGCTTAATGGGGTCTGGGGTGCAAGGCTACACCTTC. It translates to CASSLMGSGVQGYTF.

CDR3 sequence: CATSGRALNEQFF. The CDR3 DNA sequence: TGTGCCACTAGCGGGAGGGCTCTCAATGAGCAGTTCTTC. The rearrangement uses TRBV7-9 and TRBJ2-1; 12 nucleotides agree with TRBD2. The V segment lost 10 bases and the J segment 6 bases; nucleotides outside the gene matches: 4. The CDR3 totals 13 residues. The germline CDR1 and CDR2 sequences are SEHNR and FQNEAQ (reference sequence).

The sample holds one count of this clone. The gene calls are TRBV5-6 and TRBJ1-2, with D unclear. V lost 7 bases to trimming and J lost 4 bases, with 17 bases between them. CDR3 size: 14 residues. Germline V CDR1 and CDR2: SGHDT, YYEEEE. The CDR3, as DNA: TGTGCCAGCTGGCTGGGTAGCGTCGGCTATGGCTACACCTTC. Amino acids: CASWLGSVGYGYTF.

V gene TRBV6-1 combines with J gene TRBJ2-3, with D uncertain. The germline V gene encodes CDR1 MNHNS and CDR2 SASEGT. The CDR3 length is 15 residues. Deletions cut 3 bases from V and 1 base from J, with 11 bases between. The chain's CDR3 is CASSDRMGRTDTQYF. The CDR3 DNA is TGTGCCAGCAGTGACAGGATGGGTCGCACAGATACGCAGTATTTT.

The rearrangement uses TRBV28 and TRBJ2-5, with 8 bases matching TRBD2. Trimming cost V 5 bases and J 3 bases; bases outside gene matches: 8. Germline V gene lookup returns CDR1 MDHEN and CDR2 SYDVKM. The CDR3 is 15 amino acids. The CDR3: CASSRGGRLEETQYF. The CDR3 DNA reads TGTGCCAGCAGTCGGGGGGGCAGGCTAGAAGAGACCCAGTACTTC.

The rearrangement joins TRBV19 to TRBJ1-1; possibly TRBD1 for D (5 bases). The CDR3 is made up of 15 amino acids. Germline CDR1 LNHDA, CDR2 SQIVND (reference sequence). V dropped 6 bases and J dropped 1 base, with 15 bases sitting between them. CDR3 residues: CASRRDRRWNTEAFF. The CDR3, as DNA: TGTGCCAGTAGGCGGGACCGCCGGTGGAACACTGAAGCTTTCTTT.

This clone was seen more than once but under ten times. The chain is built from TRBV4-1 and TRBJ1-5; D is perhaps TRBD1 (6 bases). V shed 3 bases and J shed 4 bases, with 13 bases lying between them. CDR3 length: 15 residues. Germline CDR1 and CDR2: MGHRA and YSYEKL. Here the CDR3 reads CASSHAGQSNQPQHF. CDR3 bases: TGCGCCAGCAGCCACGCTGGACAGTCGAATCAGCCCCAGCATTTT.

The chain recombines TRBV25-1 with TRBJ1-2; D not resolved. V lost 3 bases and J lost 2, with 13 bases in between. The CDR3 loop spans 15 amino acids. The germline CDR1 and CDR2 sequences are MGHDK and SYGVNS. The CDR3, as DNA: TGTGCCAGCAGTGAGACTGAGGGTAAGAACTATGGCTACACCTTC. It is translated as CASSETEGKNYGYTF.

This chain connects TRBV6-5 to TRBJ1-2; weak D call: TRBD1 (5 bases). The V gene lost 7 bases and the J gene lost 4 bases, with 19 bases spanning the gap. The CDR3 spans 15 residues. Germline CDR1 reads MNHEY; CDR2 reads SVGAGI. The CDR3, as DNA: TGTGCCAGCAAGGGGAGTGTAGCGGGTTTCTATGGCTACACCTTC. Translating it yields CASKGSVAGFYGYTF.

This clone came up a few times. The chain combines TRBV2 with TRBJ1-5; D ambiguous. V lost 4 bases, J lost 0 bases, and 13 bases lay in between. The CDR3 is made up of 16 amino acids. Germline V gives CDR1 SNHLY, CDR2 FYNNEI. The CDR3 DNA follows: TGTGCCAGCAGTGTGGAGGCCGGGGATAGCAATCAGCCCCAGCATTTT. Encoded protein: CASSVEAGDSNQPQHF. Supplemented by reference TRBV2 and TRBJ1-5, the full variable domain reads EPEVTQTPSHQVTQMGQEVILRCVPISNHLYFYWYRQILGQKVEFLVSFYNNEISEKSEIFDDQFSVERPDGSNFTLKIRSTKLEDSAMYFCASSVEAGDSNQPQHFGDGTRLSIL.

The rearrangement uses TRBV7-9 and TRBJ1-3; the match to TRBD1 covers 8 bases. This CDR3 region has 16 residues. V lost 6 bases, J lost 4 bases, and 11 bases stayed unmatched. Germline V gene lookup returns CDR1 SEHNR and CDR2 FQNEAQ (reference sequence). The DNA of the CDR3 is TGTGCCAGCAGTAAATTCAGGGGGCGCGAGGGAAACACCATATATTTT. This codes for CASSKFRGREGNTIYF.

This clone was observed a handful of times. V usage is TRBV29-1 and J usage is TRBJ1-5; perhaps TRBD1 as D (5 bases). V lost 4 bases and J lost 6, with 10 bases in between. CDR3 length: 12 residues. Germline V lookup: CDR1 SQVTM, CDR2 ANQGSEA. CDR3 coding DNA: TGCAGCGTTGCGGGGCTTGGTCAGCCCCAGCATTTT. Translation: CSVAGLGQPQHF.

This clone has a single count. The V gene is TRBV7-8, the J gene TRBJ1-2; the match to TRBD1 covers 8 bases. The CDR3 consists of 14 residues. CDR1 and CDR2 from the germline V gene are SGHVS and FQNEAQ. Trimming at V came to 2 bases and at J to 5 bases, leaving 4 bases not matched to a gene. The CDR3 coding sequence is TGTGCCAGCAGCTTACGCGACAGGGGATATGGCTACACCTTC. It yields the protein CASSLRDRGYGYTF.

As concerns this clone: The junction does not match germline at one end; this may be a read error. The chain links TRBV7-7 to TRBJ2-5, with D possibly TRBD1 on 6 matching bases. The CDR3 is 15 residues long. Germline V gives CDR1 SSHAT, CDR2 FNYEAQ (reference sequence). DNA of the CDR3: TGTGCTAGCAGCCCCGGCGGACAGTTGCAAGAGACCCAGTACTTC. This translates into CASSPGGQLQETQYF.

V gene TRBV6-6 combines with J gene TRBJ1-3; D ambiguous. Trimming took 5 bases from V and 4 from J, leaving 9 bases between them. The CDR3 sequence is 13 residues long. In germline, CDR1 is MNHNY, CDR2 SVGAGI (reference sequence). DNA of the CDR3: TGTGCCAGCAGTGCAGCGGGAGGAAACACCATATATTTT. This codes for CASSAAGGNTIYF.

This chain joins TRBV10-2 and TRBJ2-2, with 9 bases fitting TRBD1. This CDR3 region has 14 residues. The trim removed 7 bases at V and 3 bases at J, leaving 3 bases unmatched. From germline, CDR1 is WSHSY and CDR2 SAAADI. The CDR3 DNA is TGCGCCAGCAAGGACAGGGGCGACACCGGGGAGCTGTTTTTT. Protein product: CASKDRGDTGELFF.